Listed below are T cell receptor beta chains from one sample, sequenced in a study of early stage breast cancer tumors. The data were produced by immunoSEQ multiplex PCR, yet TCRdb's version contains in-frame clones alone and is incomplete. The sample shows some 8,400 clones, approximately 80% of them seen only once. The sample was normal breast tissue next to the tumor. All receptors derive from a person in their sixties or seventies with breast cancer. The CDR3 runs from the conserved cysteine through the conserved F or W. D genes are given only for firm matches. Size tells how often a clone was seen (once, few, many) or the class of an expanded clone, and some rows leave it out.

-	-	TRBV7-2	TRBJ2-6	TGTGCCAGCAGCTCCCAAGTGGGGCCAAACGTCCTGACTTTC	CASSSQVGPNVLTF
-	-	TRBV19	TRBJ2-1	TGTGCCAGTAGTATAGTCGCTTCTAGCAATGAGCAGTTCTTC	CASSIVASSNEQFF
-	-	TRBV5-5	TRBJ2-7	TGTGCCAGCAGCATCGCCTACGAGCAGTACTTC	CASSIAYEQYF
-	-	TRBV27	TRBJ2-7	TGTGCCAGCAGCTCCGGTAATAGGGTCTCCTACGAGCAGTACTTC	CASSSGNRVSYEQYF
few	-	TRBV19	TRBJ1-5	TGTGCCAGTAGTCGCCTTAATCAGCCCCAGCATTTT	CASSRLNQPQHF
-	-	TRBV6-6	TRBJ1-6	TGTGCCAGCAGGCAGAATAATTCACCCCTCCACTTT	CASRQNNSPLHF
-	-	TRBV21-1	TRBJ2-5	TGTGCCAGCACCCTCGACTCAAACGGACGGGAGACCCAGTACTTC	CASTLDSNGRETQYF
-	TRBD2	TRBV7-2	TRBJ2-5	TGTGCCAGCAGCGTGGGGAGGGGCCGGTACTTC	CASSVGRGRYF
-	-	TRBV7-3	TRBJ1-2	TGTGCCAGCAGCTTTAGCCCCGGGGACGGCTACACCTTC	CASSFSPGDGYTF
-	TRBD1	TRBV5-6	TRBJ2-5	TGTGCCAGCAGCCCTTACAGGGGGCGCAAAGAGACCCAGTACTTC	CASSPYRGRKETQYF
-	-	TRBV6-1	TRBJ2-5	TGTGCCAGCAGTGAAGAAGCAGGCCGGGCAGAGACCCAGTACTTC	CASSEEAGRAETQYF
-	TRBD1	TRBV9	TRBJ2-6	TGTGCCAGCAGCGACCACGGGACAGGGGACCCCTCTGGGGCCAACGTCCTGACTTTC	CASSDHGTGDPSGANVLTF
-	TRBD1	TRBV12-5	TRBJ1-3	TGTGCTAGTGGTTTGGCCGGGACAGGGGGCGGAAACACCATATATTTT	CASGLAGTGGGNTIYF
-	-	TRBV7-2	TRBJ1-2	TGTGCCAGCAGTCCCCAGGGCCAGGGTGTTCATGGCTACACCTTC	CASSPQGQGVHGYTF
-	TRBD1	TRBV4-1	TRBJ1-5	TGCGCCAGCAGCCTGGTCAGGGGGCGCGGTCAGCCCCAGCATTTT	CASSLVRGRGQPQHF
-	-	TRBV9	TRBJ1-1	TGTGCCAGCAGCCCCCGGCTCACCAACACTGAAGCTTTCTTT	CASSPRLTNTEAFF
once	-	TRBV7-2	TRBJ2-2	TGTGCCAGCAGCCACGGGGAGCGAGTAGGCACCGGGGAGCTGTTTTTT	CASSHGERVGTGELFF
-	-	TRBV30	TRBJ1-6	TGTGCCTGGGATACAACTGGCAGGGTAGATTCACCCCTCCACTTT	CAWDTTGRVDSPLHF
-	TRBD2	TRBV6-1	TRBJ2-7	TGTGCCGTAGCGGGAGAGTACTCCTACGAGCAGTACTTC	CAVAGEYSYEQYF
-	TRBD2	TRBV6-1	TRBJ2-2	TGTGCCAGCACTAGCGGGGGGGCCAACACCGGGGAGCTGTTTTTT	CASTSGGANTGELFF
-	-	TRBV5-5	TRBJ2-4	TGTGCCAGCAGCCTAGGGACCGACCTAGCCAAAAACATTCAGTACTTC	CASSLGTDLAKNIQYF
-	-	TRBV7-9	TRBJ1-1	TGTGCCAGCAGCTTACCCAGGGTCGAAGCTTTCTTT	CASSLPRVEAFF
few	TRBD1	TRBV5-1	TRBJ1-1	TGCGCCAGCAGCCAGGGACAGGGTGGCGCTGAAGCTTTCTTT	CASSQGQGGAEAFF
-	-	TRBV7-8	TRBJ2-5	TGTGCCAGCAGGTTACAGGGTATCGGAGAGACCCAGTACTTC	CASRLQGIGETQYF
-	-	TRBV11-2	TRBJ1-1	TGTGCCAGCAGCTTAGTCCCGGTGGGTGGGGTTGGGAAAGACACTGAAGCTTTCTTT	CASSLVPVGGVGKDTEAFF
-	TRBD2	TRBV7-2	TRBJ2-1	TGTGCCAGCAGCTTTGGGGGGGTCCGCTCCCAGGAGCAGTTCTTC	CASSFGGVRSQEQFF
-	-	TRBV19	TRBJ1-4	TGTGCCAGTAGTATAGGCGGAAAAAAACTGTTTTTT	CASSIGGKKLFF
once	-	TRBV7-3	TRBJ2-5	TGTGCCAGCAGCTTAAACTCACTCCGGGGAGAGACCCAGTACTTC	CASSLNSLRGETQYF
-	TRBD1	TRBV2	TRBJ1-5	TGTGCCAGAGGGGGCGCGGGCAATCAGCCCCAGCATTTT	CARGGAGNQPQHF
few	-	TRBV7-9	TRBJ2-2	TGTGCCAGCAGCCTGGACACGATAGGCGGGGAGCTGTTTTTT	CASSLDTIGGELFF
-	-	TRBV5-1	TRBJ2-7	TGCGCCAGCAGCTTGGGTAAGACATCTGGATTTTACGAGCAGTACTTC	CASSLGKTSGFYEQYF
-	TRBD1	TRBV7-2	TRBJ2-7	TGTGCCAGCAGCTTAGCCGGGACAGAGACCTACGAGCAGTACTTC	CASSLAGTETYEQYF
-	TRBD1	TRBV19	TRBJ2-5	TGTGCCAGTAGCACTACAGGGGCCCAAGAGACCCAGTACTTC	CASSTTGAQETQYF
-	TRBD2	TRBV5-1	TRBJ2-1	TGCGCCAGCAGCCACCTAAGCGGGAGGGTCGCGGGGGAGCAGTTCTTC	CASSHLSGRVAGEQFF
-	TRBD1	TRBV5-6	TRBJ1-1	TGTGCCAGCAGCTTGTCTTGGGACAGGGGGAGGATGAACACTGAAGCTTTCTTT	CASSLSWDRGRMNTEAFF
-	TRBD1	TRBV18	TRBJ1-3	TGTGCCAGCTCACCCCAGGGGGCCTCTGGAAACACCATATATTTT	CASSPQGASGNTIYF
-	-	TRBV4-1	TRBJ2-6	TGCGCCAGCAGCCAAGTGGTCAACAGGGCTGGGGCCAACGTCCTGACTTTC	CASSQVVNRAGANVLTF
-	-	TRBV19	TRBJ1-1	TGTGCCAGTAGTAGCCCCCTACGGGGTAAGAACACTGAAGCTTTCTTT	CASSSPLRGKNTEAFF
-	-	TRBV18	TRBJ2-6	TGTGCCAGCGTCCCTCTTCCTCAAGGGGCCAACGTCCTGACTTTC	CASVPLPQGANVLTF
-	-	TRBV6-6	TRBJ2-7	TGTGCCAGCAGAGGCATTCAACGGGGCTACGAGCAGTACTTC	CASRGIQRGYEQYF
-	TRBD2	TRBV5-1	TRBJ2-4	TGCGCCAGCAGCCCAGGGACTAGCGGGGGGAGGTACATTCAGTACTTC	CASSPGTSGGRYIQYF
few	-	TRBV5-5	TRBJ2-7	TGTGCCAGCAGCTTGGGGGGCCAGGGAGACGAGCAGTACTTC	CASSLGGQGDEQYF
-	TRBD2	TRBV7-2	TRBJ2-2	TGTGCCAGCAGCTCCCGGACTAGCGGGAGGGCCGGGGAGCTGTTTTTT	CASSSRTSGRAGELFF
-	TRBD2	TRBV14	TRBJ2-1	TGTGCCAGCAGCCAAGTAGGGCTAGCGGCCTACAATGAGCAGTTCTTC	CASSQVGLAAYNEQFF
-	-	TRBV30	TRBJ2-5	TGTGCCTGGGGGGGGGCTCGGGAGACCCAGTACTTC	CAWGGARETQYF
-	-	TRBV5-1	TRBJ2-7	TGCGCCAGCAGCTTGAAGGACTACGAGCAGTACTTC	CASSLKDYEQYF
-	-	TRBV5-6	TRBJ2-2	TGTGCCAGCAGCTTGTTACTACAGAACACCGGGGAGCTGTTTTTT	CASSLLLQNTGELFF
-	TRBD1	TRBV4-1	TRBJ2-5	TGCGCCAGCAGCCCGGGACAGTTGCAAGAGACCCAGTACTTC	CASSPGQLQETQYF
-	TRBD1	TRBV9	TRBJ1-3	TGTGCCAGCAGCGTTGACCCCGGGACAGGGTACTCTGGAAACACCATATATTTT	CASSVDPGTGYSGNTIYF
few	-	TRBV28	TRBJ1-2	TGTGCCAGCAGTACGTTCCACACTAACTATGGCTACACCTTC	CASSTFHTNYGYTF
-	-	TRBV29-1	TRBJ2-2	TGCAGCGTTGAAGGGGGGGCGCTCCCCACCGGGGAGCTGTTTTTT	CSVEGGALPTGELFF
-	TRBD2	TRBV5-3	TRBJ2-7	TGTGCCAGCAGCTTGGGGGGAGGGTACGAGCAGTACTTC	CASSLGGGYEQYF
once	TRBD1	TRBV5-5	TRBJ1-6	TGTGCCAGCAGCCGGGGGGCAGGGGGGAACTCACCCCTCCACTTT	CASSRGAGGNSPLHF
-	-	TRBV28	TRBJ1-5	TGTGCCAGCCGAGAGACTCTCAATCAGCCCCAGCATTTT	CASRETLNQPQHF